These 30 T cell receptor beta chains share one sample of origin, sequenced in a study of a mutant IDH1 vaccine in newly diagnosed glioma (dated by TCRdb to about 2021). The sample's time point, from its label and the paper: week 5, during vaccination. Each vaccine dose, consisting of 300 ug of a 20-mer mutant IDH1 peptide in Montanide, was administered subcutaneously with topical imiquimod. No antigens are known for them. The library was produced with the immunoSEQ multiplex PCR assay. What TCRdb holds here is the immuneACCESS table cut down to in-frame rearrangements. Part of the clones is not present; checked against another copy, under half of the missing clones reflect an unresolved V gene, and the others are unexplained. The sample includes about 54,000 clones, with about 80% observed a single time. The top ten clonotypes cover roughly 3.5% of the sample. Sample: PBMCs, taken from a glioma patient whose treatment included an IDH1 peptide vaccine. The receptors come from a young man with glioma.

The CDR3 sequence is CATSRGTSGGHNEQFF. CDR3 coding DNA: TGTGCCACCAGCAGGGGGACTAGCGGGGGTCACAATGAGCAGTTCTTC. This sequence joins TRBV15 and TRBJ2-1; 14 bases are shared with TRBD2. J lost 5 bases, V lost 3 bases, and 3 bases had no gene match. The V gene's germline CDR1 is LNHNV and CDR2 YYDKDF (reference sequence). The CDR3 extends over 16 amino acids.

V gene TRBV20-1 combines with J gene TRBJ2-1; the D gene is possibly TRBD1 (5 bases). Germline CDR1 reads DFQATT; CDR2 reads SNEGSKA (reference sequence). The CDR3 has 11 amino acids. V was cut by 1 base and J by 15 bases, with 13 bases left in between. The CDR3 region is CSARVDRWLFF. The CDR3 DNA reads as TGCAGTGCTAGAGTTGACAGATGGCTGTTCTTC.

The chain recombines TRBV5-1 with TRBJ2-2; TRBD1 aligns across 9 bases. V lost 1 base, J lost 6 bases, and 1 base stayed unmatched. Germline assignment: CDR1 SGHRS and CDR2 YFSETQ. The CDR3 runs 14 residues. CDR3 protein: CASSLNRGPGELFF. In DNA, the CDR3 is TGCGCCAGCAGCTTGAACAGGGGGCCCGGGGAGCTGTTTTTT.

The gene calls are TRBV5-6 and TRBJ1-1; 8 positions match TRBD1. The V gene's germline CDR1 is SGHDT and CDR2 YYEEEE. V gave up 4 bases and J gave up 6 bases; unmatched junction bases: 11. The length of the CDR3 is 15 residues. CDR3 DNA sequence: TGTGCCAGCAGCCGACAGGGGCCGCGGAGTTCTGAAGCTTTCTTT. Residues: CASSRQGPRSSEAFF.

This chain uses TRBV19 with TRBJ2-5; 7 bases map to TRBD2. After removal of 5 bases from V and 5 bases from J, the junction contained 5 bases not matched to a gene. Per germline, CDR1 LNHDA and CDR2 SQIVND (reference sequence). The CDR3 runs to 13 residues. DNA for the CDR3: TGTGCCAGTAGTGGCGGGGGTTGGGAGACCCAGTACTTC. This codes for CASSGGGWETQYF.

The gene calls are TRBV30 and TRBJ2-7; the D gene is possibly TRBD2 (6 bases). Germline values: CDR1 GTSNPN, CDR2 SVGIG (reference sequence). The length of the CDR3 is 13 residues. V was pared by 0 bases and J by 6 bases, with 12 bases between. This chain's CDR3 is CAWSVYGGGEQYF. The CDR3 nucleotides are TGTGCCTGGAGTGTATACGGGGGAGGCGAGCAGTACTTC.

V usage is TRBV19 and J usage is TRBJ1-2; D not certain. This CDR3 is 14 amino acids long. Germline loops: CDR1 LNHDA, CDR2 SQIVND (reference sequence). V gave up 3 bases and J gave up 9 bases, with 17 bases separating them. For the CDR3, the DNA is TGTGCCAGTAGTATTTCGAGCACTGTCTTAAGCTACACCTTC. Residues: CASSISSTVLSYTF.

V gene TRBV19 combines with J gene TRBJ1-5, with D maybe TRBD1 (6 bases). The CDR3 length is 17 residues. The V gene's germline CDR1 is LNHDA and CDR2 SQIVND (reference sequence). Trimming removed 9 bases at V and 5 bases at J, with 26 bases between. CDR3 DNA sequence: TGTGCCAGCACCCCAAATATCTTACAGGGCGCCCATCAGCCCCAGCATTTT. Translated: CASTPNILQGAHQPQHF.

The chain recombines TRBV21-1 with TRBJ2-7. TRBV21-1 is tagged as a pseudogene. This CDR3 region has 13 residues. DNA for the CDR3: TGTGCCAGCAGCAAAGGGACCACCTACGAGCAGTACTTC. Translation: CASSKGTTYEQYF.

The chain employs TRBV6-1 and TRBJ2-5; tentatively, D is TRBD2 (5 bases). The CDR3 length is 15 residues. Looked up from germline, CDR1 is MNHNS and CDR2 is SASEGT. Trimming left V 3 bases short and J 4 bases short, with 15 bases between. The CDR3 here is CASSDLVLVRETQYF. CDR3 nucleotides: TGTGCCAGCAGTGATCTAGTACTAGTCAGAGAGACCCAGTACTTC.

The rearrangement links TRBV5-1 to TRBJ1-2, with D possibly matching TRBD1 (5 bases). Trimming shortened V by 4 bases and J by 8 bases, and 21 bases separated the two germline ends. Germline loops: CDR1 SGHRS, CDR2 YFSETQ. The CDR3 contains 15 residues. CDR3 DNA: TGCGCCAGCAGCAATTCAGGGTCGGCCCCCGAGGGCTACACCTTC. This translates into CASSNSGSAPEGYTF.

V and J are TRBV5-1 and TRBJ2-2; the D gene is possibly TRBD2 (5 bases). V was pared by 0 bases and J by 4 bases, with 10 bases between. Germline CDR1 and CDR2: SGHRS and YFSETQ. The CDR3 consists of 15 residues. The CDR3 spells CASSLAATSTGELFF. The CDR3, as DNA: TGCGCCAGCAGCTTGGCGGCTACTAGCACCGGGGAGCTGTTTTTT.

V and J are TRBV6-1 and TRBJ2-2, with 8 bases identical to TRBD2. The CDR3 extends over 14 amino acids. The V gene's germline CDR1 is MNHNS and CDR2 SASEGT. J gave up 4 bases and V 8 bases, and 6 bases lay outside the gene matches. This CDR3 is CASLPSGGTGELFF. CDR3 DNA: TGTGCCAGCCTTCCGAGCGGGGGCACCGGGGAGCTGTTTTTT.

In this sample, this clone turned up a few times. In DNA form, the CDR3 reads TGTGCCAGCAGTGTTGGACAGGGGGCTTACAATCAGCCCCAGCATTTT. Its protein is CASSVGQGAYNQPQHF. This chain uses TRBV6-1 with TRBJ1-5; the match to TRBD1 covers 11 bases. The V gene end was trimmed by 4 bases and the J gene end by 3 bases; junction bases not matched to a gene: 5. The V gene's germline CDR1 is MNHNS and CDR2 SASEGT. The CDR3 covers 16 residues.

The chain couples TRBV5-8 to TRBJ1-4; 9 nucleotides agree with TRBD1. Per the germline V gene, CDR1 is SGHTS and CDR2 is YDEGEE. V gave up 1 base and J gave up 7 bases; unmatched junction bases: 5. The CDR3 is 15 residues long. The CDR3 DNA reads as TGTGCCAGCAGCTTGTGGGGGACAGGGCCTGAAAAACTGTTTTTT. It codes for CASSLWGTGPEKLFF.

The chain carries TRBV5-1 and TRBJ2-7; 7 nucleotides line up with TRBD1. Per germline, CDR1 SGHRS and CDR2 YFSETQ. Germline trimming cut 1 base from V and 2 bases from J; bases unmatched to any gene: 3. This CDR3 contains 14 residues. This chain's CDR3 is CASSLTQGAYEQYF. CDR3 sequence (DNA): TGCGCCAGCAGCTTGACCCAGGGGGCCTACGAGCAGTACTTC.

This clone has just a few counts. The chain joins TRBV6-1 to TRBJ1-5; 7 bases are a match to TRBD1. Germline V gene sequence: CDR1 MNHNS, CDR2 SASEGT. The V segment lost 5 bases and the J segment 3 bases; nucleotides outside the gene matches: 4. CDR3 length equals 14 residues. The CDR3: CASSTGTANQPQHF. CDR3 nucleotides: TGTGCCAGCAGTACCGGGACAGCCAATCAGCCCCAGCATTTT.

With regard to this clone: A junction boundary mismatches the germline segment, possibly from a read error. The chain is built from TRBV30 and TRBJ1-4; unclear D gene. CDR1 and CDR2 (germline): GTSNPN, SVGIG (reference sequence). This CDR3 region has 14 residues. CDR3 sequence reads: CAWSEDLLNEKLSF. The DNA for the CDR3 is TGTGCCTGGAGTGAGGACTTGTTGAATGAAAAACTGTCTTTT.

This chain links TRBV28 with TRBJ1-2; maybe TRBD1 (6 bases). CDR1 MDHEN and CDR2 SYDVKM come from the germline V gene. The V gene lost 2 bases and the J gene lost 4 bases, with 14 bases spanning the gap. This CDR3 is 15 amino acids long. CDR3 sequence reads: CASSLRAGAPYGYTF. In DNA form, the CDR3 reads TGTGCCAGCAGTTTAAGGGCGGGGGCCCCCTATGGCTACACCTTC.

This clone was detected once. The chain has TRBV7-2 and TRBJ1-6; 8 bases are a match to TRBD1. CDR3 length equals 13 residues. Germline loops: CDR1 SGHTA, CDR2 FQGNSA. V shed 1 base, J shed 12 bases, and the junction held 2 bases outside the gene matches. The CDR3 loop reads CASSLGQGLPLHF. The DNA for the CDR3 is TGTGCCAGCAGCTTAGGACAGGGGCTACCCCTCCACTTT. Supplemented by reference TRBV7-2 and TRBJ1-6, the full variable domain reads GAGVSQSPSNKVTEKGKDVELRCDPISGHTALYWYRQSLGQGLEFLIYFQGNSAPDKSGLPSDRFSAERTGGSVSTLTIQRTQQEDSAVYLCASSLGQGLPLHFGNGTRLTVT.

The CDR3 protein is CASSLRQGADTQYF. The DNA for the CDR3 is TGTGCCAGCAGCTTAAGGCAGGGGGCAGATACGCAGTATTTT. The chain links TRBV11-3 to TRBJ2-3, with TRBD1 identical over 7 bases. V trimming: 2 bases; J trimming: 4 bases; junction bases outside the gene matches: 3. The CDR3 covers 14 residues. Germline values: CDR1 SGHNT, CDR2 YENEEA.

About this clone: One end of the junction fails to match germline, which may point to a read error. The V gene is TRBV15, the J gene TRBJ1-2; 8 positions match TRBD1. The CDR3 covers 17 residues. Germline V gene sequence: CDR1 LNHNV, CDR2 YYDKDF (reference sequence). The CDR3 DNA reads as TGTGCCACCAGCTCCCCCGTAGCCACGCGCAGGGGGACAGGCTGCACCTTC. Its protein product is CATSSPVATRRGTGCTF. The entire variable domain, with the rest obtained from reference TRBV15 and TRBJ1-2, is as follows: DAMVIQNPRYQVTQFGKPVTLSCSQTLNHNVMYWYQQKSSQAPKLLFHYYDKDFNNEADTPDNFQSRRPNTSFCFLDIRSPGLGDTAMYLCATSSPVATRRGTGCTFGSGTRLTVV.

The chain carries TRBV7-8 and TRBJ2-1; 8 bases are a match to TRBD1. Germline V gives CDR1 SGHVS, CDR2 FQNEAQ. V lost 5 bases to trimming and J lost 7 bases; unmatched junction nucleotides: 10. This CDR3 has 15 residues. CDR3 in amino acids: CASSPRQGSVNEQFF. The CDR3 nucleotides read TGTGCCAGCAGCCCACGACAGGGGTCTGTGAATGAGCAGTTCTTC.

A single count supports this clone. The gene calls are TRBV11-2 and TRBJ2-1; D unclear. CDR1 SGHAT and CDR2 FQNNGV come from the germline V gene. The CDR3 is made up of 11 amino acids. V dropped 3 bases and J dropped 6 bases, with 3 bases sitting between them. The CDR3 DNA is TGTGCCAGCAGCTTCCTCAATGAGCAGTTCTTC. This sequence encodes CASSFLNEQFF. The entire variable domain, with the rest obtained from reference TRBV11-2 and TRBJ2-1, is as follows: EAGVAQSPRYKIIEKRQSVAFWCNPISGHATLYWYQQILGQGPKLLIQFQNNGVVDDSQLPKDRFSAERLKGVDSTLKIQPAKLEDSAVYLCASSFLNEQFFGPGTRLTVL.

This sequence joins TRBV10-1 and TRBJ2-2, with D hard to call. Germline V lookup: CDR1 WNHNN, CDR2 SYGVQD (reference sequence). The CDR3 contains 14 residues. Between the trimmed V and J ends, which lost 1 base and 4 bases, there was a span of 7 bases. CDR3 in DNA: TGCGCCAGCAGTGAGTTTGGGGTCACCGGGGAGCTGTTTTTT. Protein: CASSEFGVTGELFF.

The genes are TRBV19 and TRBJ2-1; D assignment may be TRBD1 or TRBD2 (6 bases each). Looked up from germline, CDR1 is LNHDA and CDR2 is SQIVND (reference sequence). Trimming took 4 bases from V and 12 from J, leaving 25 bases between them. CDR3 size: 16 residues. As DNA, the CDR3 is TGTGCCAGTAGTAGTAGGGTAGACACGAGGGGGACTGCGCAGTTCTTC. Amino acid sequence: CASSSRVDTRGTAQFF.

This clone appeared a few times. The J gene is TRBJ2-1, the V gene TRBV18, with D tentatively TRBD1 or TRBD2 (5 bases each). V lost 3 bases and J 1 base, leaving 7 bases between the germline ends. Germline lookup yields CDR1 KGHSH and CDR2 LQKENI. The CDR3 contains 14 residues. The CDR3 nucleotides are TGTGCCAGCTCACCGAGGGGATCCTACAATGAGCAGTTCTTC. Its protein product is CASSPRGSYNEQFF.

The V and J genes are TRBV30 and TRBJ1-2; D is ambiguous. V lost 2 bases and J 6 bases, leaving 7 bases between the germline ends. Germline CDR1 GTSNPN, CDR2 SVGIG (reference sequence). The CDR3 spans 11 residues. This CDR3 reads CAWSFSDGYTF. For the CDR3, the DNA is TGTGCCTGGAGTTTCAGTGATGGCTACACCTTC.

The chain combines TRBV4-1 with TRBJ2-3, with 8 bases lining up with TRBD2. V lost 3 bases to trimming and J lost 3 bases; unmatched junction nucleotides: 26. This CDR3 spans 22 amino acids. In germline, CDR1 is MGHRA, CDR2 YSYEKL. CDR3 nucleotides: TGCGCCAGCAGCCAGGAGTCCGGGACTAGGGATCGTTTGTCCCGACTAACAGATACGCAGTATTTT. This gives the protein CASSQESGTRDRLSRLTDTQYF.

The chain couples TRBV19 to TRBJ2-2; D perhaps matches TRBD1 (6 bases). Trimming pared 8 bases from V and 1 base from J, leaving 11 bases between. CDR3 length equals 14 residues. Germline CDR1 and CDR2: LNHDA and SQIVND (reference sequence). The CDR3 DNA sequence: TGTGCCAGTGCCGGGACAAGGAACACCGGGGAGCTGTTTTTT. Residues: CASAGTRNTGELFF.